This record covers a single T cell receptor (beta chain). The target antigen is unknown. The data were taken from a study of cytomegalovirus exposure and HLA in healthy donors. Findings of the study overall: Later analysis associated a missense DCLRE1C variant with TCR beta V- and J-gene trimming.

PCR was performed using 60 Vbeta and 13 Jbeta primers. Produced via immunoSEQ multiplex PCR; TCRdb's table is partial and in-frame only. This table holds 150,000 or so clones, more than 60% found once. The V and J ends lost 3 bases and 6 bases, in that order; junction bases with no gene match: 1. The CDR3 is 14 amino acids. Germline CDR1 is LNHNV and CDR2 is YYDKDF (reference sequence). This chain links TRBV15 with TRBJ2-2; 10 positions match TRBD2. This TCR derives from a woman in her fifties or sixties in good health and CMV-seropositive. Sequenced: PBMCs. CDR3: CATSRSGGAGELFF. In DNA form, the CDR3 reads TGTGCCACCAGCAGGAGCGGGGGGGCCGGGGAGCTGTTTTTT.